This T cell receptor beta chain stems from a study of cytotoxic CD8 clonotypes in ibrutinib-treated CLL. Study-wide background: Partial responders around 25, complete 2; roughly 12 progressed and about 14 stayed in remission by median 68 months. Study conclusions and caveats: Progressing patients had sampling times that differed from those of sustained-remission patients.

Sequencing sought depths of 1 in 200,000 to 1 in 1 million T cells. Libraries were prepared by immunoSEQ multiplex PCR; TCRdb keeps only in-frame clonotypes and omits some of them. Of approximately 30,000 clones in the sample, more than 60% were seen once. This clone came up a few times. Its cognate antigen is unknown. The sequence derives from a human donor with chronic lymphocytic leukemia. Sequencing used PBMCs, obtained after 24 months of ibrutinib treatment.

CDR3 protein: CASSEGGVSDTQYF. Written as DNA, the CDR3 is TGTGCCAGCAGTGAAGGGGGGGTTTCTGATACGCAGTATTTT. V usage is TRBV6-1 and J usage is TRBJ2-3; TRBD2 might be the D (6 bases). CDR3 length equals 14 residues. V lost 1 base and J 6 bases, leaving 11 bases between the germline ends. Germline lookup yields CDR1 MNHNS and CDR2 SASEGT.